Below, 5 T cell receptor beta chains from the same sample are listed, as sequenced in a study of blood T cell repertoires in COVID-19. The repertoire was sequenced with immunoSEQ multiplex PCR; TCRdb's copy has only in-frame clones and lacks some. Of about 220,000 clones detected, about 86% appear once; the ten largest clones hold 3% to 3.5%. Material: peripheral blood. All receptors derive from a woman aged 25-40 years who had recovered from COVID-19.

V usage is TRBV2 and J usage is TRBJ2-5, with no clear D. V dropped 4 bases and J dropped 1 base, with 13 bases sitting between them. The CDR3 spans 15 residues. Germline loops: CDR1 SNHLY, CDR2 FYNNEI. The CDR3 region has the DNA TGTGCCAGCAGTGGGAACATAGCCTTCCAAGAGACCCAGTACTTC. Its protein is CASSGNIAFQETQYF.

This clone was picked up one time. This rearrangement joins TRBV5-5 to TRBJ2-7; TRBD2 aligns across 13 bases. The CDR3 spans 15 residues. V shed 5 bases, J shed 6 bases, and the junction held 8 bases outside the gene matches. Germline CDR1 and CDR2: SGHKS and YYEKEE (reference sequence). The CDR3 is CASSSRLAGGIEQYF. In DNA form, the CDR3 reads TGTGCCAGCAGTTCCCGACTAGCGGGAGGCATCGAGCAGTACTTC. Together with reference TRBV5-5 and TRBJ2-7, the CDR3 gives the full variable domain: DAGVTQSPTHLIKTRGQQVTLRCSPISGHKSVSWYQQVLGQGPQFIFQYYEKEERGRGNFPDRFSARQFPNYSSELNVNALLLGDSALYLCASSSRLAGGIEQYFGPGTRLTVT.

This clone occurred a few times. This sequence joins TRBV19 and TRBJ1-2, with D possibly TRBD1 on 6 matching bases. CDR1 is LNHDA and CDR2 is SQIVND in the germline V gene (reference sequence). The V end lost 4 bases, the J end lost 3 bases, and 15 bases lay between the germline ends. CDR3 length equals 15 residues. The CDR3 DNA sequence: TGTGCCAGTAGTACCCTTCAGGGGCCCTACTATGGCTACACCTTC. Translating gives CASSTLQGPYYGYTF. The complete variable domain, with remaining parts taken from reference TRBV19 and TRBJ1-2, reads DGGITQSPKYLFRKEGQNVTLSCEQNLNHDAMYWYRQDPGQGLRLIYYSQIVNDFQKGDIAEGYSVSREKKESFPLTVTSAQKNPTAFYLCASSTLQGPYYGYTFGSGTRLTVV.

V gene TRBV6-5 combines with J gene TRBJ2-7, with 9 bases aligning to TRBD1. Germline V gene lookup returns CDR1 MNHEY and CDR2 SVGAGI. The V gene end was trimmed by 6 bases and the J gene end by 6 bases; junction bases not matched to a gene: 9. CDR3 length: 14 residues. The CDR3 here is CASRPRQGDGEQYF. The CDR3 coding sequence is TGTGCCAGCAGGCCACGACAGGGGGACGGCGAGCAGTACTTC.

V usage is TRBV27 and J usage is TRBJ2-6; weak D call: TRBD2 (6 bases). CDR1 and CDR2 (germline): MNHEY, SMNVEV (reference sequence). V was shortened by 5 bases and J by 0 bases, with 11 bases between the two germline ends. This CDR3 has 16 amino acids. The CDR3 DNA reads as TGTGCCAGCAGTCTTCGCGGGGCCTCTGGGGCCAACGTCCTGACTTTC. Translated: CASSLRGASGANVLTF.